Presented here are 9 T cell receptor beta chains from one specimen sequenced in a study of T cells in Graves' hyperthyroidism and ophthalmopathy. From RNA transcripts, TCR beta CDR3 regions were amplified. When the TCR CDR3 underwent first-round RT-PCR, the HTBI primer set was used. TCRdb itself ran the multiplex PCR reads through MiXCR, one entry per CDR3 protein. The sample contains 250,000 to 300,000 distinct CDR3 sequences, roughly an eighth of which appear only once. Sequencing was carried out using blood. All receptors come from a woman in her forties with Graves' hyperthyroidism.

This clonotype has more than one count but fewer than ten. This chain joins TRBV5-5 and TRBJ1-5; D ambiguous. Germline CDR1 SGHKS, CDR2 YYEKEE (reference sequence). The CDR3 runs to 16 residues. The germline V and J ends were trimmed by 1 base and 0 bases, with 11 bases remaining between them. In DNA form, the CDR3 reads TGTGCCAGCAGCTTGTTCGGTTCTTCTAGCAATCAGCCCCAGCATTTT. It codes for CASSLFGSSSNQPQHF.

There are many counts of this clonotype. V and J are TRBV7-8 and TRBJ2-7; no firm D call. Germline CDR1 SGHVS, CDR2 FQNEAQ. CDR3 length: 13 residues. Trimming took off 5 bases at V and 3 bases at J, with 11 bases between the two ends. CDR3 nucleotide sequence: TGTGCCAGCAGCGAAAACCCCTACTACGAGCAGTACTTC. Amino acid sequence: CASSENPYYEQYF.

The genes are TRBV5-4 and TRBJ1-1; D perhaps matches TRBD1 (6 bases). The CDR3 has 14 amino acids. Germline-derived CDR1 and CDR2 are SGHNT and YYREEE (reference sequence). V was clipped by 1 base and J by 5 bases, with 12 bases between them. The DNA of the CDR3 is TGTGCCAGCAGCTTGCGAGGGGGTCGGACTGAAGCTTTCTTT. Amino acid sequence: CASSLRGGRTEAFF.

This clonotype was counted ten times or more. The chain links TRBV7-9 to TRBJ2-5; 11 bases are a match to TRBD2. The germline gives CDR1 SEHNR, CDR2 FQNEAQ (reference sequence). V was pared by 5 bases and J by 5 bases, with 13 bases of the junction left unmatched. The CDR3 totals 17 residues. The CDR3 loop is CASSLPSGRTLGETQYF. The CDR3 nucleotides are TGTGCCAGCAGCCTCCCTAGCGGGAGGACCCTCGGGGAGACCCAGTACTTC.

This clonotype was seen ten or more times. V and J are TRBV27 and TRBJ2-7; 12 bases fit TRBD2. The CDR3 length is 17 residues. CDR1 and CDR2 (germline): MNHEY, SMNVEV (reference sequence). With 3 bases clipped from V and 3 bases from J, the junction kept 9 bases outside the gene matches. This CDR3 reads CASSFYRTSGEFYEQYF. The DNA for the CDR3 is TGTGCCAGCAGTTTCTATCGGACTAGCGGGGAGTTCTACGAGCAGTACTTC.

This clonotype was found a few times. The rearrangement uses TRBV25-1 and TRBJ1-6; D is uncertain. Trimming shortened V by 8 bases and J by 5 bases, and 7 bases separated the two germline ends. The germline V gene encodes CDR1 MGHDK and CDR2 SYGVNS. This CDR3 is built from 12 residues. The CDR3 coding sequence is TGTGCCAGCGCGGTCCATAATTCACCCCTCCACTTT. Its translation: CASAVHNSPLHF.

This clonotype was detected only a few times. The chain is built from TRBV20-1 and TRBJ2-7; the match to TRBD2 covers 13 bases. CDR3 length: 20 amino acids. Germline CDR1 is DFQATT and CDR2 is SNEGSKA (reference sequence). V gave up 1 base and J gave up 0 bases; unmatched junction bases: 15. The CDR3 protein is CSARVIRDPGLAGFSYEQYF. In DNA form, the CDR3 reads TGCAGTGCTAGAGTTATCCGGGATCCGGGACTAGCGGGGTTCTCCTACGAGCAGTACTTC.

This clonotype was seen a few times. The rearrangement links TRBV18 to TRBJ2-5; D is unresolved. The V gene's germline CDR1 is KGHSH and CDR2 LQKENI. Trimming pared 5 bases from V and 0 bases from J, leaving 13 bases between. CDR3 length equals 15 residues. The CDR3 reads CASSYRPTDQETQYF. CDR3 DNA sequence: TGTGCCAGCTCATACCGACCGACCGACCAAGAGACCCAGTACTTC.

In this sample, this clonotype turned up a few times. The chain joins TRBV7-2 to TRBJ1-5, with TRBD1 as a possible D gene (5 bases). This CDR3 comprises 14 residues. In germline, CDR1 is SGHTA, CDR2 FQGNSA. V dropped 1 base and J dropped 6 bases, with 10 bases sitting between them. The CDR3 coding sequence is TGTGCCAGCAGCTTAGGTGGGGGGGGTCAGCCCCAGCATTTT. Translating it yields CASSLGGGGQPQHF. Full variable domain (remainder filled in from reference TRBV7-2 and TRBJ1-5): GAGVSQSPSNKVTEKGKDVELRCDPISGHTALYWYRQSLGQGLEFLIYFQGNSAPDKSGLPSDRFSAERTGGSVSTLTIQRTQQEDSAVYLCASSLGGGGQPQHFGDGTRLSIL.